The sequence of this T cell receptor (beta chain) was determined in a study of identical twins. Whole-study findings and limits: Where out-of-frame alpha sequences were twin-shared, they showed excess low generation probability.

Using its own MiXCR run on the 5' RACE reads, TCRdb lists one record per CDR3 protein. Of under 250,000 distinct CDR3 sequences in the sample, approximately 9% were seen once. This clonotype was seen more than once but under ten times. Its antigen remains unidentified. V was cut by 6 bases and J by 5 bases, with 19 bases left in between. The CDR3 runs 15 residues. The V gene's germline CDR1 is SEHNR and CDR2 FQNEAQ (reference sequence). This receptor was obtained from a woman younger than 30 in good health. The specimen sequenced was memory (CD45RO+) T cells sorted from blood. V gene TRBV7-9 combines with J gene TRBJ2-5; possibly TRBD1 or TRBD2 for D (5 bases each). For the CDR3, the DNA is TGTGCCAGCAGGGGGCAGGTCAACTTAGCGGAGACCCAGTACTTC. Translated: CASRGQVNLAETQYF.